The 31 T cell receptor beta chains below all came from one sample that was sequenced in a study of blood T cell repertoires in COVID-19. Sequencing was performed with immunoSEQ multiplex PCR; in TCRdb, only in-frame clones are kept and a portion is missing. The sample contains about 240,000 clones, about 85% of which appear only once. The sequenced sample was peripheral blood. The source of these receptors is a man aged 30 to 45 who had recovered from COVID-19.

The chain combines TRBV6-6 with TRBJ2-3; TRBD1 is a possible D gene (5 bases). The CDR3 spans 11 residues. From germline, CDR1 is MNHNY and CDR2 SVGAGI (reference sequence). Trimming removed 6 bases from V and 6 bases from J, with 7 bases in between. The CDR3 coding sequence is TGTGCCAGCAGAAGGGGTGATACGCAGTATTTT. Translating gives CASRRGDTQYF.

The chain has TRBV20-1 and TRBJ2-6; no clear D. The length of the CDR3 is 13 residues. Germline CDR1 DFQATT, CDR2 SNEGSKA (reference sequence). The V gene lost 3 bases and the J gene lost 4 bases, with 7 bases spanning the gap. The CDR3 nucleotides read TGCAGTGCTAGTCCCCCGGGGGCCAACGTCCTGACTTTC. Translated, it gives CSASPPGANVLTF.

This clone was observed a single time. The J gene is TRBJ2-6, the V gene TRBV14, with a weak D call TRBD2 (6 bases). V was cut by 4 bases and J by 0 bases, with 16 bases left in between. The CDR3 is made up of 18 amino acids. Germline V gene data show CDR1 as SGHDN and CDR2 as FVKESK. CDR3 sequence (DNA): TGTGCCAGCAGCCGTCGGGAGAGCTCTCTCTCTGGGGCCAACGTCCTGACTTTC. As protein: CASSRRESSLSGANVLTF.

This chain uses TRBV6-4 with TRBJ2-2; D is perhaps TRBD1 (6 bases). V lost 5 bases and J lost 2, with 9 bases in between. The CDR3 consists of 14 residues. The germline gives CDR1 MRHNA, CDR2 SNTAGT. CDR3: CASSQQGNTGELFF. The DNA of the CDR3 is TGTGCCAGCAGTCAACAGGGAAACACCGGGGAGCTGTTTTTT.

V is TRBV24-1 and J is TRBJ2-7, with a tentative D call TRBD1 (5 bases). Germline CDR1 is KGHDR and CDR2 is SFDVKD. The CDR3 contains 16 residues. V lost 4 bases, J lost 4 bases, and 19 bases lay in between. The CDR3 reads CATSDPPPAREYEQYF. The CDR3 coding sequence is TGTGCCACCAGTGACCCACCCCCCGCCAGGGAATACGAGCAGTACTTC.

The J gene is TRBJ1-1, the V gene TRBV5-4; 10 nucleotides match TRBD1. The length of the CDR3 is 16 residues. V lost 2 bases to trimming and J lost 1 base; unmatched junction nucleotides: 5. CDR1 and CDR2 from the germline V gene are SGHNT and YYREEE (reference sequence). Written as DNA, the CDR3 is TGTGCCAGCAGCTTCGACAGGGGGCCACAGAACACTGAAGCTTTCTTT. Its protein product is CASSFDRGPQNTEAFF. Filled out from reference TRBV5-4 and TRBJ1-1, the complete variable domain reads ETGVTQSPTHLIKTRGQQVTLRCSSQSGHNTVSWYQQALGQGPQFIFQYYREEENGRGNFPPRFSGLQFPNYSSELNVNALELDDSALYLCASSFDRGPQNTEAFFGQGTRLTVV.

The chain links TRBV12-3 or TRBV12-4 to TRBJ1-2; no clear D. V gave up 5 bases and J gave up 8 bases, with 15 bases separating them. The CDR3 covers 13 residues. The CDR3 bases are TGTGCCAGCAGTCACAGCGGAGCTCGGGGCTACACCTTC. This codes for CASSHSGARGYTF.

The rearrangement links TRBV5-4 to TRBJ2-3; D perhaps matches TRBD2 (6 bases). Germline CDR1 reads SGHNT; CDR2 reads YYREEE (reference sequence). V was trimmed by 5 bases and J by 0 bases, leaving 16 bases between them. The CDR3 sequence is 16 residues long. CDR3: CASSRGGDGSTDTQYF. The CDR3 region has the DNA TGTGCCAGCAGTCGCGGAGGGGACGGGAGCACAGATACGCAGTATTTT.

This rearrangement joins TRBV10-3 to TRBJ1-1; no firm D call. This CDR3 has 16 residues. CDR1 and CDR2 from the germline V gene are ENHRY and SYGVKD. V was clipped by 5 bases and J by 4 bases, with 20 bases between them. CDR3 in DNA: TGTGCCATCAGTCTCAGGAAGGGAGGATGGACCACTGAAGCTTTCTTT. This sequence encodes CAISLRKGGWTTEAFF.

The chain carries TRBV7-9 and TRBJ2-1; 8 bases fit TRBD2. Germline-derived CDR1 and CDR2 are SEHNR and FQNEAQ (reference sequence). Trimming took 6 bases from V and 4 from J; bases not matched to a gene: 11. The CDR3 has 16 residues. The CDR3 coding sequence is TGTGCCAGCAGTCAGAGGGGACTAGGCCTTTACAATGAGCAGTTCTTC. Translating it yields CASSQRGLGLYNEQFF.

The gene calls are TRBV2 and TRBJ1-5, with D unclear. The CDR3 contains 15 residues. Trimming pared 5 bases from V and 2 bases from J, leaving 13 bases between. CDR1 and CDR2 from the germline V gene are SNHLY and FYNNEI. CDR3 bases: TGTGCCAGCAGTCGGGGAGGGCTCGGCAATCAGCCCCAGCATTTT. Its translation: CASSRGGLGNQPQHF.

The V call is TRBV3-1 (or the pseudogene TRBV3-2), the J call TRBJ2-7; D possibly corresponds to TRBD1 (5 bases). From germline, CDR1 is LGHDT and CDR2 YNNKEL (reference sequence). Trimming took off 4 bases at V and 1 base at J, with 8 bases between the two ends. The CDR3 sequence is 13 residues long. The chain's CDR3 is CASSLRGSYEQYF. The CDR3, as DNA: TGTGCCAGCAGCCTAAGGGGTTCCTACGAGCAGTACTTC.

There are a few counts of this clone. The chain joins TRBV18 to TRBJ1-5; D possibly corresponds to TRBD1 (6 bases). This CDR3 is built from 17 residues. V was shortened by 5 bases and J by 3 bases, with 20 bases between the two germline ends. The germline V gene has CDR1 KGHSH and CDR2 LQKENI. CDR3 in DNA: TGTGCCAGCTCAGGGGACAACGGCTCCGATTACAATCAGCCCCAGCATTTT. It translates to CASSGDNGSDYNQPQHF.

The table lists this clone with a count of one. The junction departs from germline at one end; a sequencing error may be responsible. Other DNA sequences within the sample encode an identical CDR3. The chain combines TRBV27 with TRBJ1-5, with 8 bases matching TRBD1. Per germline, CDR1 MNHEY and CDR2 SMNVEV (reference sequence). The CDR3 length is 16 residues. The CDR3, as DNA: TGTGCCAGCAGTCTGTATTACCCAGGGGGCAATCAACCCCAGCATTTT. Its protein is CASSLYYPGGNQPQHF.

The chain recombines TRBV6-4 with TRBJ2-3; 8 bases align to TRBD2. V dropped 8 bases and J dropped 6; count of bases not matched to a gene: 13. This CDR3 spans 15 amino acids. Germline assignment: CDR1 MRHNA and CDR2 SNTAGT. The CDR3 is CASASTSSGSDTQYF. The DNA for the CDR3 is TGTGCCAGCGCCAGTACGTCTAGCGGGTCGGATACGCAGTATTTT.

The V gene is TRBV5-1, the J gene TRBJ1-5; D ambiguous. Between the trimmed V and J ends, which lost 0 bases and 8 bases, there was a span of 9 bases. CDR3 length equals 13 residues. Looked up from germline, CDR1 is SGHRS and CDR2 is YFSETQ. CDR3 sequence reads: CASSLAGEEPQHF. The CDR3 DNA follows: TGCGCCAGCAGCTTGGCCGGCGAGGAGCCCCAGCATTTT. The full variable domain, in which reference TRBV5-1 and TRBJ1-5 provide the parts outside the CDR3, is KAGVTQTPRYLIKTRGQQVTLSCSPISGHRSVSWYQQTPGQGLQFLFEYFSETQRNKGNFPGRFSGRQFSNSRSEMNVSTLELGDSALYLCASSLAGEEPQHFGDGTRLSIL.

This clone showed up just once. V usage is TRBV28 and J usage is TRBJ1-5; D is perhaps TRBD1 (5 bases). V was trimmed by 3 bases and J by 3 bases, leaving 15 bases between them. This CDR3 has 16 amino acids. In germline, CDR1 is MDHEN, CDR2 SYDVKM. The CDR3 region is CASSFYTETVNQPQHF. DNA for the CDR3: TGTGCCAGCAGTTTTTATACAGAGACAGTCAATCAGCCCCAGCATTTT.

The chain carries TRBV6-2 or TRBV6-3 and TRBJ1-6, with D perhaps matching TRBD1 (5 bases). Trimming left V 0 bases short and J 6 bases short, with 12 bases between. The CDR3 length is 16 residues. In germline, CDR1 is MNHEY, CDR2 SVGEGT. The CDR3 nucleotides read TGTGCCAGCAGTTACTCGAGTAGGGGTAGTAATTCACCCCTCCACTTT. It specifies CASSYSSRGSNSPLHF.

CDR3 nucleotide sequence: TGTGCCAGCAGCGGTATCGGGCGCACGGGACAAACGAACATGGGGCAGTACTTC. Residues: CASSGIGRTGQTNMGQYF. V usage is TRBV11-2 and J usage is TRBJ2-7; tentatively, D is TRBD1 (6 bases). Germline V gene sequence: CDR1 SGHAT, CDR2 FQNNGV. This CDR3 contains 18 residues. Trimming removed 5 bases at V and 9 bases at J, with 32 bases between.

This clone was seen a handful of times. CDR3 nucleotides: TGCGCCAGCAGCTCTTCCGGGACAGGGGCGAGGGGCTACACCTTC. Translating it yields CASSSSGTGARGYTF. V usage is TRBV5-1 and J usage is TRBJ1-2, with TRBD1 matching 10 bases. This CDR3 contains 15 residues. Germline-derived CDR1 and CDR2 are SGHRS and YFSETQ. Germline trimming cut 3 bases from V and 8 bases from J; bases unmatched to any gene: 10.

V usage is TRBV5-1 and J usage is TRBJ2-4, with D tentatively TRBD2 (7 bases). The germline V gene has CDR1 SGHRS and CDR2 YFSETQ. V dropped 2 bases and J dropped 9 bases, with 15 bases sitting between them. The CDR3 runs 14 residues. The CDR3 region is CASSLQGGGGIQYF. As DNA, the CDR3 is TGCGCCAGCAGCTTACAGGGCGGGGGAGGCATTCAGTACTTC.

V gene TRBV6-5 combines with J gene TRBJ2-1; D possibly corresponds to TRBD2 (6 bases). This CDR3 region has 14 residues. Trimming pared 6 bases from V and 4 bases from J, leaving 13 bases between. Germline V gives CDR1 MNHEY, CDR2 SVGAGI. Here the CDR3 reads CASSRRGDYNEQFF. CDR3 DNA: TGTGCCAGCAGCCGGAGGGGAGATTACAATGAGCAGTTCTTC.

V gene TRBV2 combines with J gene TRBJ2-1; the match to TRBD1 covers 9 bases. The CDR3 has 14 amino acids. The junction had 6 bases not matched to a gene; V was cut back by 4 bases and J by 8 bases. Per the germline V gene, CDR1 is SNHLY and CDR2 is FYNNEI. CDR3 DNA sequence: TGTGCCAGCAGTGGTCTGGGACAGGGCCATGAGCAGTTCTTC. Protein: CASSGLGQGHEQFF.

The J gene is TRBJ2-7, the V gene TRBV9, with D maybe TRBD2 (6 bases). The germline V gene encodes CDR1 SGDLS and CDR2 YYNGEE. This CDR3 has 14 amino acids. Trimming took off 4 bases at V and 3 bases at J, with 14 bases between the two ends. The DNA of the CDR3 is TGTGCCAGCAGCCCGCGGGACTCTAGCTACGAGCAGTACGTC. It is translated as CASSPRDSSYEQYV.

The chain carries TRBV6-4 and TRBJ2-5, with TRBD2 matching over 10 bases. This CDR3 region has 15 residues. V lost 3 bases to trimming and J lost 1 base; unmatched junction nucleotides: 2. The V gene's germline CDR1 is MRHNA and CDR2 SNTAGT. The CDR3 nucleotides are TGTGCCAGCAGTGAAACTAGCGGGGCCCAAGAGACCCAGTACTTC. Its protein product is CASSETSGAQETQYF.

The CDR3 DNA sequence: TGCAGTGCTAGCGGGGAGGAAAAACTGTTTTTT. It encodes CSASGEEKLFF. V usage is TRBV20-1 and J usage is TRBJ1-4; no clear D gene. Germline V gene data show CDR1 as DFQATT and CDR2 as SNEGSKA (reference sequence). This CDR3 spans 11 amino acids. With 3 bases removed from V and 8 bases from J, the gap between germline ends came to 7 bases.

The chain joins TRBV7-9 to TRBJ2-2, with a weak D call TRBD1 (6 bases). V lost 4 bases to trimming and J lost 0 bases, with 12 bases between them. The CDR3 length is 16 residues. The germline CDR1 and CDR2 sequences are SEHNR and FQNEAQ (reference sequence). The CDR3 region has the DNA TGTGCCAGCAGCTCAACGGACAGAGCGAACACCGGGGAGCTGTTTTTT. Translation: CASSSTDRANTGELFF.

V gene TRBV6-1 combines with J gene TRBJ2-3; 13 bases match TRBD2. From germline, CDR1 is MNHNS and CDR2 SASEGT. V lost 1 base, J lost 5 bases, and 3 bases stayed unmatched. The CDR3 is 16 residues long. The DNA of the CDR3 is TGTGCCAGCAGTGAAGGACTAGCGGGGGGCCAAGATACGCAGTATTTT. Protein product: CASSEGLAGGQDTQYF.

There are a few counts of this clone. The chain couples TRBV12-3 or TRBV12-4 to TRBJ1-2, with no clear D. CDR3 length: 12 amino acids. V was shortened by 6 bases and J by 3 bases, with 8 bases between the two germline ends. This chain's CDR3 is CASRGRDYGYTF. The CDR3 DNA reads as TGTGCCAGCAGGGGGAGGGACTATGGCTACACCTTC.

The chain links TRBV5-1 to TRBJ2-5; no firm D call. Germline loops: CDR1 SGHRS, CDR2 YFSETQ. The V end was cut by 2 bases, the J end by 5 bases, with 19 bases between. The CDR3 has 16 residues. The CDR3 is CASSFPDSDARETQYF. The CDR3 bases are TGCGCCAGCAGCTTCCCCGACTCTGACGCCCGGGAGACCCAGTACTTC.

V is TRBV11-2 and J is TRBJ2-7; no firm D call. With 1 base removed from V and 3 bases from J, the gap between germline ends came to 7 bases. This CDR3 spans 13 amino acids. From germline, CDR1 is SGHAT and CDR2 FQNNGV. CDR3 sequence (DNA): TGTGCCAGCAGCTTAGTAGCTTACTACGAGCAGTACGTC. Protein: CASSLVAYYEQYV.